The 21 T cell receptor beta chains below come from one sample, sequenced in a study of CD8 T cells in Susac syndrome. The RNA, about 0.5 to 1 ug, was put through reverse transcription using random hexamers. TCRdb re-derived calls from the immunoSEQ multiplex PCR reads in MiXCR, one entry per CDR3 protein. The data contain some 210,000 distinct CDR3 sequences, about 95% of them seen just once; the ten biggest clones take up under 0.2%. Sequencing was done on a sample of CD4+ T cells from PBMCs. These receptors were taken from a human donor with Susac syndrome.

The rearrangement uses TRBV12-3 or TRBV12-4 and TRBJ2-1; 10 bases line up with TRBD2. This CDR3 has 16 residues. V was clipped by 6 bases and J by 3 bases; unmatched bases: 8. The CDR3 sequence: CASSLDPSGGYNEQFF. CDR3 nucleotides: TGTGCCAGCAGCCTAGACCCTAGCGGGGGCTACAATGAGCAGTTCTTC.

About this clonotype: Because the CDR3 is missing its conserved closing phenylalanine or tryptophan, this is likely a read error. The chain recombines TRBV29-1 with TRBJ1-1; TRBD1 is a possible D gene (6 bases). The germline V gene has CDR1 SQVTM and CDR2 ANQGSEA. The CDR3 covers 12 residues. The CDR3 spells CRGGRDTTEAFL. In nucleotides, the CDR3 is TGCAGAGGCGGACGGGACACCACTGAAGCTTTCCTT.

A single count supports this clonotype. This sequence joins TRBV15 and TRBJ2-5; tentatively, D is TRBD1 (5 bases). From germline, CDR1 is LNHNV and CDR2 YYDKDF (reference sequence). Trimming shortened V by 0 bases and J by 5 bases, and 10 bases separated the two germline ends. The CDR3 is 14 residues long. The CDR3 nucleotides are TGTGCCACCAGCAGAGATAAGGGGATGGAGACCCAGTACTTC. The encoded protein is CATSRDKGMETQYF.

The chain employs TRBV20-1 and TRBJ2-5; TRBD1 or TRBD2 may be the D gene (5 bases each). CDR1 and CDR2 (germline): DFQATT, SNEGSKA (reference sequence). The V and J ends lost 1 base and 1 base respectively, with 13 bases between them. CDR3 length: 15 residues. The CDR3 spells CSARGPTGLQETQYF. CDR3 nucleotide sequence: TGCAGTGCTAGAGGCCCTACGGGGCTCCAAGAGACCCAGTACTTC.

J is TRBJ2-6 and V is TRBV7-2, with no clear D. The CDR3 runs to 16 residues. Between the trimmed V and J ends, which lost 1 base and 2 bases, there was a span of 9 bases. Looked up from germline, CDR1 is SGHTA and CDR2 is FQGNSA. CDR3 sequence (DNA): TGTGCCAGCAGCTTAGATCGGGCGGCTGGGGCCAACGTCCTGACTTTC. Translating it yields CASSLDRAAGANVLTF.

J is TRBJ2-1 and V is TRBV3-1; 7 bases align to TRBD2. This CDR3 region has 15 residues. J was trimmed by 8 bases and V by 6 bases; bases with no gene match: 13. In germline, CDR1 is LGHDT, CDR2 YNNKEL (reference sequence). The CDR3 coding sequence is TGTGCCAGCAGGTTACTAGCGCAGCCCGGAGATGAGCAGTTCTTC. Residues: CASRLLAQPGDEQFF.

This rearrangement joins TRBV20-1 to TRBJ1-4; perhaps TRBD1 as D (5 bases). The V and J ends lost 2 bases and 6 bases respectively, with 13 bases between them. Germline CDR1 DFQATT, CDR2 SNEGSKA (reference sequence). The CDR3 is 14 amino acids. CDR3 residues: CSARRGDWDEKLFF. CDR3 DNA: TGCAGTGCTAGACGGGGGGACTGGGATGAAAAACTGTTTTTT.

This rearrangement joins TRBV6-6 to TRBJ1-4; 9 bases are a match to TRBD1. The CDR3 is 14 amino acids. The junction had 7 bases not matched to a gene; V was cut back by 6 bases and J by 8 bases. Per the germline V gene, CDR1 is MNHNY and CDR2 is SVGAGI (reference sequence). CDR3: CASRQGQGREKLFF. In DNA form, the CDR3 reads TGTGCCAGCAGACAGGGACAGGGAAGGGAAAAACTGTTTTTT.

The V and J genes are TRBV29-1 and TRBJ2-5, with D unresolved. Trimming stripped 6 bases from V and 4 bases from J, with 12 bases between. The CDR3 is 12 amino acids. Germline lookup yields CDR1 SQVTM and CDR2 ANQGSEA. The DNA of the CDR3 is TGCAGCGTACTTCCGGGTGGAGAGACCCAGTACTTC. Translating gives CSVLPGGETQYF.

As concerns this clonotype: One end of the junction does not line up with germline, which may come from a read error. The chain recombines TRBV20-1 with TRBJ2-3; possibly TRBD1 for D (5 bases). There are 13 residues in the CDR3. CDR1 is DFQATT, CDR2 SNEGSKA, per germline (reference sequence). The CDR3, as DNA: TGCAGTGCTGGAGAGACAGCCACAGATACGCAGTATTTT. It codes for CSAGETATDTQYF.

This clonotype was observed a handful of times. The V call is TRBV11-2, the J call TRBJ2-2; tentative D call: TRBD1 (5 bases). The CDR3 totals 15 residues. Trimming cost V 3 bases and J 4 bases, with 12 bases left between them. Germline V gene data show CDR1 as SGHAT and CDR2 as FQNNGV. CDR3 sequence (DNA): TGTGCCAGCAGCTTTAGGGGATCGGGCACCGGGGAGCTGTTTTTT. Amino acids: CASSFRGSGTGELFF.

The CDR3 coding sequence is TGTGCCTGGAGCGCGCCTAGGGGGGTGAAAAATTCACCCCTCCACTTT. Protein product: CAWSAPRGVKNSPLHF. J is TRBJ1-6 and V is TRBV30, with a weak D call TRBD1 (6 bases). There are 16 residues in the CDR3. Germline CDR1 GTSNPN, CDR2 SVGIG (reference sequence). With 3 bases removed from V and 7 bases from J, the gap between germline ends came to 19 bases.

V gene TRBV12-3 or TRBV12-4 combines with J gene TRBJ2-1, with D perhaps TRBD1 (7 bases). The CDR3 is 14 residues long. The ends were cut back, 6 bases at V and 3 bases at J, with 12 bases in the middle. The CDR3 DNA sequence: TGTGCCAGCAGGCGGGACAGCATCTACAATGAGCAGTTCTTC. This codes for CASRRDSIYNEQFF.

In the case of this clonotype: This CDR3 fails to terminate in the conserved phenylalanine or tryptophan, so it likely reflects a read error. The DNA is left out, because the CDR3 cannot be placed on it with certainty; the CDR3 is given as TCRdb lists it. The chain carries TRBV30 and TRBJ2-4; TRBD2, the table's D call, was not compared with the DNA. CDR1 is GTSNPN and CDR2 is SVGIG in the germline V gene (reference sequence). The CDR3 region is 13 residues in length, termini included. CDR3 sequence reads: CAWSGWTGLARTL.

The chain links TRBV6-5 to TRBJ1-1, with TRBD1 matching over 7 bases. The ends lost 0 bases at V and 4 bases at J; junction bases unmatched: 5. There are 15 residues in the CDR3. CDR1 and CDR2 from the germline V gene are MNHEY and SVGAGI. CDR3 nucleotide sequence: TGTGCCAGCAGTTACTCATATTCAGGGGGCACTGAAGCTTTCTTT. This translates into CASSYSYSGGTEAFF.

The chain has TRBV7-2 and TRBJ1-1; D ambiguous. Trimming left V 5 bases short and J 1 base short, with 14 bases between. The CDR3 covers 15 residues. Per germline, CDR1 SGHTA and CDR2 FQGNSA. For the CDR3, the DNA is TGTGCCAGCAGCCCTTGGGCACGGTCGAACACTGAAGCTTTCTTT. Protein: CASSPWARSNTEAFF.

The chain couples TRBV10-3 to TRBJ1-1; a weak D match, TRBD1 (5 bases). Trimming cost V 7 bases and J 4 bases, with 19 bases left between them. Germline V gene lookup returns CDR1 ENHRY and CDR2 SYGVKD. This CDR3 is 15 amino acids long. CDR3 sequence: CAITRTIIGRTEAFF. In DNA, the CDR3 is TGTGCCATCACCCGGACAATCATCGGTCGCACTGAAGCTTTCTTT.

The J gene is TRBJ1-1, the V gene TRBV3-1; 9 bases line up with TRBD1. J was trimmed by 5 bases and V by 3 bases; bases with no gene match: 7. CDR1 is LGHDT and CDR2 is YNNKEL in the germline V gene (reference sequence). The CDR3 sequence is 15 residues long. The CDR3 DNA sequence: TGTGCCAGCAGCCAGGGACAGGGTTGGGGGACTGAAGCTTTCTTT. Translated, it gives CASSQGQGWGTEAFF.

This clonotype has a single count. The CDR3 is CASSLEEWMAPRSTVKNIQYF. The CDR3 bases are TGTGCCAGCAGTTTAGAGGAGTGGATGGCCCCTCGCTCGACAGTTAAAAACATTCAGTACTTC. The chain recombines TRBV12-3 or TRBV12-4 with TRBJ2-4; perhaps TRBD1 as D (5 bases). There are 21 residues in the CDR3. V gave up 1 base and J gave up 4 bases, with 29 bases separating them.

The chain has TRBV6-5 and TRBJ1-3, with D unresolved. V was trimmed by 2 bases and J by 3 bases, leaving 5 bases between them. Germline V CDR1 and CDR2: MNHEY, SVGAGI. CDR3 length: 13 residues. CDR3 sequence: CASSYELGNTIYF. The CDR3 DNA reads TGTGCCAGCAGTTACGAGCTTGGAAACACCATATATTTT.

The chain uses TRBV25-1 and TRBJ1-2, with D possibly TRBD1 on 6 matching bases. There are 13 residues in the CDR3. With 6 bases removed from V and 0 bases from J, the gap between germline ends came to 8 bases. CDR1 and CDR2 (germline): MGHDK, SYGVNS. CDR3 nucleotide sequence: TGTGCCAGCAGCCGACAGGCTAACTATGGCTACACCTTC. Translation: CASSRQANYGYTF.